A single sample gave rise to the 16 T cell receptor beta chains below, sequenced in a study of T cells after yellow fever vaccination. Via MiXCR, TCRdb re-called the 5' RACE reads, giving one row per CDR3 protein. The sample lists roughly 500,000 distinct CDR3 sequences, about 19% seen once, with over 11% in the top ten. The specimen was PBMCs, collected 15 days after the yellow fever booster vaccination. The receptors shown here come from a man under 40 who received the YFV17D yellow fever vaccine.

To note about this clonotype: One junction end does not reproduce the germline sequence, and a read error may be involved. CDR3 in DNA: TGTGCCAGCAGTAACTCACGAGAGACCCAGTACTTC. Translation: CASSNSRETQYF. The V and J genes are TRBV6-5 and TRBJ2-5; no clear D gene. Per the germline V gene, CDR1 is MNHEY and CDR2 is SVGAGI. The CDR3 extends over 12 amino acids.

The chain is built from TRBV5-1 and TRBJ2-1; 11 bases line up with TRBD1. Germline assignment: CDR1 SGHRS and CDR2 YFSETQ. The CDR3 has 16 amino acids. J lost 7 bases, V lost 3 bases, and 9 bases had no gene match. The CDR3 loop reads CASSSAGTGGWNEQFF. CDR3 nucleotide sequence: TGCGCCAGCAGCTCGGCCGGGACAGGGGGGTGGAATGAGCAGTTCTTC.

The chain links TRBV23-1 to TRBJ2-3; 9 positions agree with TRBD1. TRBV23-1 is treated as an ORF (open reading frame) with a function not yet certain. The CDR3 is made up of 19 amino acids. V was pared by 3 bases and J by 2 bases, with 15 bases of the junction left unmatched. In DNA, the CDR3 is TGCGCCAGCAGTCACCCAAGGACAGGGGACCTTTCCTCCACAGATACGCAGTATTTT. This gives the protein CASSHPRTGDLSSTDTQYF.

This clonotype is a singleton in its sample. CDR3 protein: CSASRGPATYNEQFF. In DNA form, the CDR3 reads TGCAGTGCTAGTCGGGGTCCAGCGACCTACAATGAGCAGTTCTTC. V is TRBV20-1 and J is TRBJ2-1; possible D gene TRBD2, 5 bases. Germline-derived CDR1 and CDR2 are DFQATT and SNEGSKA (reference sequence). Trimming shortened V by 3 bases and J by 2 bases, and 14 bases separated the two germline ends. The CDR3 has 15 residues.

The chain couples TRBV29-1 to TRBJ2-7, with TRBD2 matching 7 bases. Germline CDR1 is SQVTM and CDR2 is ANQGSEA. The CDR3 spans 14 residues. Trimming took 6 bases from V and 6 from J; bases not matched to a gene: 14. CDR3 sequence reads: CSVSPVRSSGEQYF. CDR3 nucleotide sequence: TGCAGCGTATCCCCTGTGAGGTCTAGCGGCGAGCAGTACTTC.

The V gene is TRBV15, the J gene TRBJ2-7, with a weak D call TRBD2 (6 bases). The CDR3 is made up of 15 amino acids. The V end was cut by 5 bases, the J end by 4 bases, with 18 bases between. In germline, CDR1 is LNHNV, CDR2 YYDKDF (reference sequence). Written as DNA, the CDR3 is TGTGCCACCAGCGTTGACCCGGGAGAAGGATACGAGCAGTACTTC. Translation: CATSVDPGEGYEQYF.

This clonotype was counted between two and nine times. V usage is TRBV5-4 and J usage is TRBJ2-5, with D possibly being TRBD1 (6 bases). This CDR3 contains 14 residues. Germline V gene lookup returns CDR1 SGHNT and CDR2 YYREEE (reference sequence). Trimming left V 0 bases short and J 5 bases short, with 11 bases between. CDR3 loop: CASSLGTDKETQYF. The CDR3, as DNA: TGTGCCAGCAGCTTGGGGACAGACAAGGAGACCCAGTACTTC.

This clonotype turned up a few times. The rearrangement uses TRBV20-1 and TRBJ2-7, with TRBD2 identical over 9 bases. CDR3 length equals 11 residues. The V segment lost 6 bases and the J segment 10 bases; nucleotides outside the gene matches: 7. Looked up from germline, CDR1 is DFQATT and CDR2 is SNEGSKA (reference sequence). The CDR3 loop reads CSAGAGGIQYF. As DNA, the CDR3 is TGCAGTGCGGGTGCGGGAGGGATCCAGTACTTC.

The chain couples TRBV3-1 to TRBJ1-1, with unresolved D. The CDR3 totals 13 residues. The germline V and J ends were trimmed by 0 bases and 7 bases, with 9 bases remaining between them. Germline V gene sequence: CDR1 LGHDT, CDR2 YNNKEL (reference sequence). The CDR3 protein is CASSQDRRDEAFF. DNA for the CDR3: TGTGCCAGCAGCCAAGATCGTCGGGATGAAGCTTTCTTT.

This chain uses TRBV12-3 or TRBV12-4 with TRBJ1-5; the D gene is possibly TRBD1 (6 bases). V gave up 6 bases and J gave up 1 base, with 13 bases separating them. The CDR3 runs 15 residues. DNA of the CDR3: TGTGCCAGCAGCCTAGCACAGGGAAGCAATCAGCCCCAGCATTTT. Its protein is CASSLAQGSNQPQHF.

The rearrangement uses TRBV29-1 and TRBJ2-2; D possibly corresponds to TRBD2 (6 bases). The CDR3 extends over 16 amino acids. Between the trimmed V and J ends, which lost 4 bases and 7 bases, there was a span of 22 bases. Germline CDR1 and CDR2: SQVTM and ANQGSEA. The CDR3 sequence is CSVGASEDIPVGELFF. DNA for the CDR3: TGCAGCGTTGGGGCTAGCGAAGATATCCCTGTCGGGGAGCTGTTTTTT.

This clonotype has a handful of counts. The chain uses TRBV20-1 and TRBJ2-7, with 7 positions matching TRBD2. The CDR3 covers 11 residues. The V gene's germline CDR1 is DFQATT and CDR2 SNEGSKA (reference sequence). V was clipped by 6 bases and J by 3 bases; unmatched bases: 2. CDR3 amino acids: CSAPGGYEQYF. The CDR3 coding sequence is TGCAGTGCCCCGGGGGGCTACGAGCAGTACTTC.

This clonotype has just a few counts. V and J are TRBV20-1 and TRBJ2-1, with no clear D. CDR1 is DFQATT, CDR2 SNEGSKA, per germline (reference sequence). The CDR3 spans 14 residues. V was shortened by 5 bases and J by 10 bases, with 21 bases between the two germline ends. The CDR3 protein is CSAPSLGPGDEQFF. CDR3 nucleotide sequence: TGCAGTGCTCCCTCCCTGGGTCCCGGTGACGAGCAGTTCTTC.

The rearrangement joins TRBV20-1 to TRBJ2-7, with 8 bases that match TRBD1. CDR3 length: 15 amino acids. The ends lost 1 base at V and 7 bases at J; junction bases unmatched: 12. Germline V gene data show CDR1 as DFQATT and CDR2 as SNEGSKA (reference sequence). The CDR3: CSARANGTGIGEQYF. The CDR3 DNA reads TGCAGTGCTAGAGCTAACGGGACAGGAATTGGGGAGCAGTACTTC.

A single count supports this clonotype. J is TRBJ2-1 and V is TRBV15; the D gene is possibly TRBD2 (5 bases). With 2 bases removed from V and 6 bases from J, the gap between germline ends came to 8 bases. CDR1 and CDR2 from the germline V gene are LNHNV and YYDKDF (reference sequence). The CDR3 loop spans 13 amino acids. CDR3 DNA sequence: TGTGCCACCAGCAGATCTGGACTCAATGAGCAGTTCTTC. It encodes CATSRSGLNEQFF.

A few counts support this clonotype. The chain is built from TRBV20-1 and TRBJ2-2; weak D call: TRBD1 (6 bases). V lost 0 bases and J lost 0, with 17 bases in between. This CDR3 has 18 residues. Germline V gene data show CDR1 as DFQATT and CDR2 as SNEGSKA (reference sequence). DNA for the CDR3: TGCAGTGCTAGAGATGAGGACAGATCCTTAGCGAACACCGGGGAGCTGTTTTTT. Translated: CSARDEDRSLANTGELFF.